The clone carrying this TCR beta chain was observed at least ten times. The antigen is undetermined. The data were taken from a study of T cells in Graves' hyperthyroidism and ophthalmopathy. Broader study findings: Ophthalmopathy got predicted by the model a median around 6.6 months before its onset.

The TCR beta CDR3 regions underwent amplification using RNA transcripts as the source. HTBI primers were employed in a first-round RT-PCR of the TCR CDR3. A single record per CDR3 protein comes from TCRdb applying MiXCR to the multiplex PCR reads. This table holds 280,000 or so distinct CDR3 sequences, roughly 15% found once. Trimming left V 4 bases short and J 5 bases short, with 12 bases between. This CDR3 has 13 residues. Germline values: CDR1 GTSNPN, CDR2 SVGIG (reference sequence). The sequenced sample was blood. The sequence was collected from a woman aged 50 to 60 with Graves' hyperthyroidism that later progressed to Graves' ophthalmopathy. The chain links TRBV30 to TRBJ1-5; maybe TRBD1 (5 bases). The CDR3 region has the DNA TGTGCCTGGACCCCCCAGGGCGATCAGCCCCAGCATTTT. Residues: CAWTPQGDQPQHF.